The 16 T cell receptor beta chains given below trace back to one sample, sequenced in a study of T cell responses to AZD1222 COVID-19 vaccine. The table came from immunoSEQ multiplex PCR; TCRdb's copy has only in-frame clones and leaves some out. The sample lists 90,000 to 150,000 clones; over 75% were seen once. The sequencing here drew on peripheral blood, taken on day 0 of AZD1222 vaccination. The receptors here all came from an adult in good health.

The chain recombines TRBV5-5 with TRBJ1-2, with D possibly matching TRBD1 (5 bases). Trimming left V 4 bases short and J 3 bases short, with 10 bases between. Germline CDR1 is SGHKS and CDR2 is YYEKEE (reference sequence). This CDR3 is 13 amino acids long. The CDR3 loop reads CASSQVRDYGYTF. CDR3 sequence (DNA): TGTGCCAGCAGCCAGGTCAGGGACTATGGCTACACCTTC.

This sequence joins TRBV10-3 and TRBJ1-1, with D possibly TRBD1 on 5 matching bases. V was trimmed by 9 bases and J by 3 bases, leaving 17 bases between them. In germline, CDR1 is ENHRY, CDR2 SYGVKD. CDR3 length: 14 residues. The CDR3 protein is CAIRDPVLHTEAFF. The CDR3 DNA is TGTGCCATACGGGACCCCGTACTCCACACTGAAGCTTTCTTT.

Note on this clone: Mismatch with germline at one junction end may stem from a read error. The V gene is TRBV7-7, the J gene TRBJ2-3, with D perhaps TRBD1 or TRBD2 (7 bases each). Per the germline V gene, CDR1 is SSHAT and CDR2 is FNYEAQ (reference sequence). This CDR3 region has 17 residues. The CDR3 is CASSRGGGGLRGDTQYF. CDR3 DNA: TGTGCTAGCAGCCGAGGGGGCGGGGGCCTTCGAGGGGATACGCAGTATTTT.

The chain is built from TRBV2 and TRBJ2-2; 7 positions match TRBD1. The CDR3 sequence is 15 residues long. V trimming: 6 bases; J trimming: 2 bases; junction bases outside the gene matches: 6. Germline assignment: CDR1 SNHLY and CDR2 FYNNEI. The CDR3 loop reads CASRTGTVNTGELFF. The CDR3 region has the DNA TGTGCCAGCAGGACCGGGACAGTTAACACCGGGGAGCTGTTTTTT. The full variable domain, its missing parts supplied by reference TRBV2 and TRBJ2-2, is EPEVTQTPSHQVTQMGQEVILRCVPISNHLYFYWYRQILGQKVEFLVSFYNNEISEKSEIFDDQFSVERPDGSNFTLKIRSTKLEDSAMYFCASRTGTVNTGELFFGEGSRLTVL.

This chain links TRBV9 with TRBJ2-3; 13 bases fit TRBD2. J lost 0 bases, V lost 2 bases, and 9 bases had no gene match. Germline CDR1 and CDR2: SGDLS and YYNGEE. This CDR3 region has 19 residues. For the CDR3, the DNA is TGTGCCAGCAGCGTCACTAGCGGGGGGGCCCCATCCAGCACAGATACGCAGTATTTT. This translates into CASSVTSGGAPSSTDTQYF.

This chain uses TRBV9 with TRBJ2-7; D unclear. Germline CDR1 reads SGDLS; CDR2 reads YYNGEE. The CDR3 runs to 15 residues. Trimming shortened V by 2 bases and J by 4 bases, and 16 bases separated the two germline ends. This CDR3 reads CASSVDVSRSYEQYF. The CDR3 DNA is TGTGCCAGCAGCGTGGACGTCAGTCGTAGTTACGAGCAGTACTTC. Complete variable domain (other parts from reference TRBV9 and TRBJ2-7): DSGVTQTPKHLITATGQRVTLRCSPRSGDLSVYWYQQSLDQGLQFLIQYYNGEERAKGNILERFSAQQFPDLHSELNLSSLELGDSALYFCASSVDVSRSYEQYFGPGTRLTVT.

The V call is TRBV7-8, the J call TRBJ2-5; D is undetermined. This CDR3 contains 13 residues. Germline V gives CDR1 SGHVS, CDR2 FQNEAQ. Trimming cost V 4 bases and J 0 bases, with 6 bases left between them. Here the CDR3 reads CASSWQYQETQYF. The CDR3 nucleotides are TGTGCCAGCAGCTGGCAGTACCAAGAGACCCAGTACTTC.

V is TRBV7-7 and J is TRBJ2-7, with a possible D match to TRBD1 (6 bases). V was cut by 1 base and J by 6 bases, with 13 bases left in between. CDR1 and CDR2 (germline): SSHAT, FNYEAQ (reference sequence). This CDR3 contains 14 residues. CDR3 nucleotide sequence: TGTGCCAGCAGCTTAGGCCAGGGGATCTCCGAGCAGTACTTC. It encodes CASSLGQGISEQYF.

The gene calls are TRBV29-1 and TRBJ1-1; D gene unclear. The CDR3 has 11 residues. Trimming shortened V by 4 bases and J by 6 bases, and 9 bases separated the two germline ends. Germline lookup yields CDR1 SQVTM and CDR2 ANQGSEA. The CDR3 here is CSVVGGAEAFF. Written as DNA, the CDR3 is TGCAGCGTTGTAGGTGGGGCTGAAGCTTTCTTT.

Concerning this clone itself: One end of the junction varies from germline; a read error may be responsible. In nucleotides, the CDR3 is TGTGCCAACAGCGTAGCTTCCTCGCCCGGGGAGCTGTTTTTT. Protein sequence: CANSVASSPGELFF. The rearrangement uses TRBV9 and TRBJ2-2; D gene uncertain. CDR1 SGDLS and CDR2 YYNGEE come from the germline V gene. The CDR3 has 14 amino acids.

This clone was recorded only once. The V call is TRBV5-4, the J call TRBJ1-1; D may be TRBD1 (5 bases). CDR1 and CDR2 (germline): SGHNT, YYREEE (reference sequence). The CDR3 covers 14 residues. Trimming cost V 7 bases and J 0 bases, with 13 bases left between them. CDR3 region: CASGNGGLNTEAFF. CDR3 DNA sequence: TGTGCCAGCGGCAATGGGGGGTTGAACACTGAAGCTTTCTTT. Full variable domain (missing parts from reference TRBV5-4 and TRBJ1-1): ETGVTQSPTHLIKTRGQQVTLRCSSQSGHNTVSWYQQALGQGPQFIFQYYREEENGRGNFPPRFSGLQFPNYSSELNVNALELDDSALYLCASGNGGLNTEAFFGQGTRLTVV.

The chain uses TRBV5-1 and TRBJ2-7, with D possibly matching TRBD1 (5 bases). Germline V gives CDR1 SGHRS, CDR2 YFSETQ. The CDR3 has 14 amino acids. With 4 bases removed from V and 2 bases from J, the gap between germline ends came to 13 bases. The CDR3 coding sequence is TGCGCCAGCAGCAAGGGGTTCGCTACCTACGAGCAGTACTTC. It is translated as CASSKGFATYEQYF.

By share of the sample, this clone is medium-sized. One end of the junction does not line up with germline, which may come from a read error. The J gene is TRBJ2-7, the V gene TRBV7-7, with TRBD1 as a possible D gene (5 bases). CDR3 length equals 15 residues. Germline CDR1 is SSHAT and CDR2 is FNYEAQ (reference sequence). In nucleotides, the CDR3 is TGTGCTAGCAGCTTAGGGGATTTCGGATACTACGAGCAGTACTTC. It is translated as CASSLGDFGYYEQYF.

This clone turned up a few times. This chain links TRBV3-1 (or the pseudogene TRBV3-2) with TRBJ2-7; D tentatively fits TRBD1 or TRBD2 (5 bases each). V gave up 8 bases and J gave up 0 bases, with 14 bases separating them. The CDR3 is 14 amino acids. Germline V gene data show CDR1 as LGHDT and CDR2 as YNNKEL (reference sequence). Here the CDR3 DNA reads TGTGCCAGCCGATTGGGGGAGTTCTCCTACGAGCAGTACTTC. Translated: CASRLGEFSYEQYF.

V and J are TRBV19 and TRBJ1-1, with D possibly being TRBD1 (6 bases). In germline, CDR1 is LNHDA, CDR2 SQIVND (reference sequence). V was shortened by 6 bases and J by 6 bases, with 17 bases between the two germline ends. CDR3 size: 14 residues. The CDR3 sequence is CASSLGQWFAEAFF. In nucleotides, the CDR3 is TGTGCCAGTAGCCTGGGACAATGGTTCGCTGAAGCTTTCTTT. Filled out from reference TRBV19 and TRBJ1-1, the complete variable domain reads DGGITQSPKYLFRKEGQNVTLSCEQNLNHDAMYWYRQDPGQGLRLIYYSQIVNDFQKGDIAEGYSVSREKKESFPLTVTSAQKNPTAFYLCASSLGQWFAEAFFGQGTRLTVV.

The rearrangement joins TRBV10-1 to TRBJ2-7; D could derive from TRBD1 or TRBD2 (5 bases each). Germline CDR1 reads WNHNN; CDR2 reads SYGVQD (reference sequence). V lost 3 bases and J 2 bases, leaving 11 bases between the germline ends. The CDR3 extends over 14 amino acids. The DNA for the CDR3 is TGCGCCAGCAGTGATTTGGGGGACCCCTACGAGCAGTACTTC. Its translation is CASSDLGDPYEQYF.